The T cell receptor (beta chain) under discussion was sequenced for a study of radiotherapy plus CTLA-4 blockade in lung cancer. This clone was seen a few times. The CDR3 is 16 amino acids. Germline lookup yields CDR1 LNHDA and CDR2 SQIVND (reference sequence). V shed 5 bases, J shed 5 bases, and the junction held 11 bases outside the gene matches. Assay used: immunoSEQ multiplex PCR; TCRdb lists only in-frame clones, some missing. The sample shows 75,000 to 95,000 clones, roughly four fifths of them seen only once. This chain links TRBV19 with TRBJ2-2; 7 positions match TRBD1. The TCR originated in a human donor with non-small cell lung cancer that progressed on radiotherapy plus ipilimumab. The input for sequencing was peripheral blood, taken from a patient treated with radiotherapy plus ipilimumab. The DNA of the CDR3 is TGTGCCAGTAGTTCCCGACAGGGAAGTTGGACCGGGGAGCTGTTTTTT. This translates into CASSSRQGSWTGELFF.